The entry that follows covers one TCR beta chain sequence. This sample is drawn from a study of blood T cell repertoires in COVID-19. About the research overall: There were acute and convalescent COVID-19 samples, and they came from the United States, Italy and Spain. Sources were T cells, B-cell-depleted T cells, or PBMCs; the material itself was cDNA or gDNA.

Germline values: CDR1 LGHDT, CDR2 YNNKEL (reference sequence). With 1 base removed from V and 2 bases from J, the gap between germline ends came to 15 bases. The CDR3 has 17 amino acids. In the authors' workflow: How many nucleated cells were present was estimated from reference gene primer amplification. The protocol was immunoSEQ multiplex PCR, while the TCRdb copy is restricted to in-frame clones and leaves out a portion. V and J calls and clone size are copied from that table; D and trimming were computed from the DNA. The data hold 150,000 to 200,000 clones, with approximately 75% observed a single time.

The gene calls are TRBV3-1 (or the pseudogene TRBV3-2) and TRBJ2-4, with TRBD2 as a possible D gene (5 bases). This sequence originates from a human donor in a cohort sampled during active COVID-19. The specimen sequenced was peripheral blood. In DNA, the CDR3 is TGTGCCAGCAGCCAAGGATATCGAGGGCTGTCCAAAAACATTCAGTACTTC. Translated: CASSQGYRGLSKNIQYF.